This T cell receptor (beta chain) emerged from a study of T-cell reconstitution after alpha-beta-depleted transplantation in children. Study results and caveats: Roughly two months post-transplant, alpha-beta T cells reportedly originated from several hundred graft clones that had expanded. The origin of high day-60 TCRbeta diversity in some patients lay in surviving recipient T cells and thymic progenitors. T-cell counts and diversity were attributed mostly to newly produced T cells one year after transplant.

This clonotype was recorded many times. Its antigen is unidentified. Per germline, CDR1 DFQATT and CDR2 SNEGSKA (reference sequence). Trimming cost V 0 bases and J 0 bases, with 11 bases left between them. This CDR3 comprises 15 residues. Researchers prepared the TCRbeta library using unique molecular identifiers, the study reports. A single record per CDR3 protein comes from TCRdb applying MiXCR to the PCR reads. The sample carries over 200,000 distinct CDR3 sequences, roughly 8.3% recorded once. Sample: PBMCs, mostly from graft donor cells, taken 360 days after TCRalphabeta/CD19-depleted stem cell transplant. This TCR came from a male patient aged 2 to 10 who had a stem cell transplant for acute myeloid leukemia, so the T cells may come from the graft donor. The chain recombines TRBV20-1 with TRBJ2-5, with a possible D match to TRBD1 (6 bases). CDR3 sequence reads: CSARDLRTDQETQYF. CDR3 sequence (DNA): TGCAGTGCTAGAGATCTTCGGACAGACCAAGAGACCCAGTACTTC.